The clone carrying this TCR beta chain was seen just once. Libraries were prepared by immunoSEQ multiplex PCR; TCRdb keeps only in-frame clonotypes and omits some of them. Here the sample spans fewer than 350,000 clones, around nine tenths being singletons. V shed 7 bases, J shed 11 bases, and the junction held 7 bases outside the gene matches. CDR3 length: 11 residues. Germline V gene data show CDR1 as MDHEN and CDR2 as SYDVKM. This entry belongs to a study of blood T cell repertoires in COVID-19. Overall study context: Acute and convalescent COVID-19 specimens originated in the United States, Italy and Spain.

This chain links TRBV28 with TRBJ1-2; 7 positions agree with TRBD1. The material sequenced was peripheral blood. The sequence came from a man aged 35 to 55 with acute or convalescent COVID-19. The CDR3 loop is CASTKQGWYTF. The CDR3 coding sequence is TGTGCCAGCACTAAACAGGGGTGGTACACCTTC.